The TCR beta chain described here comes from a study of glioma-infiltrating T cells after dendritic cell vaccination. Study at large: The vaccine used monocyte-derived dendritic cells pulsed overnight with autologous tumor lysate. Patients received three intradermal dendritic cell vaccine injections at biweekly intervals.

Germline CDR1 reads LNHDA; CDR2 reads SQIVND (reference sequence). CDR3 size: 13 residues. Deletions cut 2 bases from V and 6 bases from J, with 10 bases between. Using immunoSEQ multiplex PCR, the repertoire was profiled, and TCRdb retains in-frame clones only, with some absent. The table includes about 100,000 clones, around 80% detected once. The source material was blood, sampled before dendritic cell vaccination. V gene TRBV19 combines with J gene TRBJ1-1; the D is unclear. This sequence was found in a human donor with glioblastoma. DNA for the CDR3: TGTGCCAGTAGTATAATGGCAAGATCTGAAGCTTTCTTT. Translated, it gives CASSIMARSEAFF. Looking up the rest from reference TRBV19 and TRBJ1-1 gives the full variable domain: DGGITQSPKYLFRKEGQNVTLSCEQNLNHDAMYWYRQDPGQGLRLIYYSQIVNDFQKGDIAEGYSVSREKKESFPLTVTSAQKNPTAFYLCASSIMARSEAFFGQGTRLTVV.